The rows below give T cell receptor beta chains drawn from one sample of a study of blood T cell repertoires in COVID-19. The assay was immunoSEQ multiplex PCR, and TCRdb's table has in-frame clones only and misses some. Among roughly 81,000 clones listed, around 83% were seen once. The sequencing sample was made of peripheral blood. Source of these receptors: a man older than 75 with active or convalescent COVID-19. Each CDR3 is given with its conserved first and last residue. A D gene is named only where the DNA matches it firmly. Size is omitted from some rows. Given values are once, few, many or a class for expanded clones.

cdr3_nt cdr3_aa clone_size j_call d_call v_call
TGTGCCTGGACCACAGGGGCTAACTATGGCTACACCTTC CAWTTGANYGYTF - TRBJ1-2 TRBD1 TRBV30
TGTGCCAGCAGCGCGCGGACAAGCACAGATACGCAGTATTTT CASSARTSTDTQYF - TRBJ2-3 - TRBV11-3
TGTGCCAGCAGTTACGCCCGGGGGAGATCCTACGAGCAGTACTTC CASSYARGRSYEQYF - TRBJ2-7 - TRBV6-5
TGCGCCAGCAGCCGAAGGACAGGATCGAACACTGAAGCTTTCTTT CASSRRTGSNTEAFF - TRBJ1-1 TRBD1 TRBV4-3
TGTGCCAGCAGCTTAGGGGACAGGGTAAGGAATGAGCAGTTCTTC CASSLGDRVRNEQFF - TRBJ2-1 TRBD1 TRBV7-9
TGCAGCGTTGGAGGAAGGAGGGGGAACACTGAAGCTTTCTTT CSVGGRRGNTEAFF - TRBJ1-1 - TRBV29-1
TGCGCCAGCAGCCACGGGGGAGGGGAGTATGGCTACACCTTC CASSHGGGEYGYTF - TRBJ1-2 - TRBV5-1
TGTGCCAGTAGTATAGGTGGGGAGAACTATGGCTACACCTTC CASSIGGENYGYTF - TRBJ1-2 - TRBV19
TGTGCCAGCAGCGCAGCGGGGGACGACTACAATGAGCAGTTCTTC CASSAAGDDYNEQFF - TRBJ2-1 TRBD2 TRBV9
TGTGCCAGCAGCGTAAGACAGGGGGATTCACCCCTCCACTTT CASSVRQGDSPLHF - TRBJ1-6 TRBD1 TRBV9
TGTGCCAGCAGCAACCGGGACAGCCAAGAGACCCAGTACTTC CASSNRDSQETQYF many TRBJ2-5 TRBD1 TRBV7-9
TGTGCCAGCTCCCCGGAGGACAGGGCCCACTACAATGAGCAGTTCTTC CASSPEDRAHYNEQFF - TRBJ2-1 TRBD1 TRBV18
TGTGCCAGCTTGGGGACTACCACAGATACGCAGTATTTT CASLGTTTDTQYF - TRBJ2-3 TRBD2 TRBV27
TGTGCCAGCAGCCGGGACTCGGAGACCCAGTACTTC CASSRDSETQYF - TRBJ2-5 - TRBV12-3/TRBV12-4
TGTGCCAGCTCACCACCCCTGACAGGGAAGACTGAAGCTTTCTTT CASSPPLTGKTEAFF - TRBJ1-1 TRBD1 TRBV18
TGTGCCAGCAGCCAAGCGAGATCTGAAGCTTTCTTT CASSQARSEAFF - TRBJ1-1 - TRBV3-1/TRBV3-2
TGTGCCAGCAGCCAAGAGCGATCTGGTACGCAGTATTTT CASSQERSGTQYF - TRBJ2-3 - TRBV9
TGCAGCGCGGAGCGGGAGCCTAGCACAGATACGCAGTATTTT CSAEREPSTDTQYF - TRBJ2-3 TRBD2 TRBV29-1
TGTGCCACCAGCAGAGATAAACAGACAACTAATGAAAAACTGTTTTTT CATSRDKQTTNEKLFF - TRBJ1-4 - TRBV15
TGTGCCAGCAGCTTAGTGGTGACTGGCCCCACAGATACGCAGTATTTT CASSLVVTGPTDTQYF - TRBJ2-3 - TRBV7-4
TGTGCCAGCAGCCAAGACCCGACTAGCGGGGGTGAGACCCAGTACTTC CASSQDPTSGGETQYF - TRBJ2-5 TRBD2 TRBV3-1/TRBV3-2
TGTGCCAGTAGTACCCGGGACAGGATGTCAAAAGCTTTCTTT CASSTRDRMSKAFF - TRBJ1-1 TRBD1 TRBV19
TGTGCCAGTAGTGCTAGGACAGGCCGGGGGGAGACCCAGTACTTC CASSARTGRGETQYF - TRBJ2-5 - TRBV19
TGTACCAGCTCACCACTAGGGGTTCAGCCCCAGCATTTT CTSSPLGVQPQHF - TRBJ1-5 - TRBV18
TGTGCCAGCAGATATCGACAGAACACCGGGGAGCTGTTTTTT CASRYRQNTGELFF - TRBJ2-2 - TRBV5-8
TGTGCCAGCAGTTTATCCCTAGCGGGAGGGTCCTACGAGCAGTACTTC CASSLSLAGGSYEQYF once TRBJ2-7 TRBD2 TRBV28
TGTGCCATACACCGCGGGACCTACGAGCAGTACTTC CAIHRGTYEQYF - TRBJ2-7 - TRBV28
TGTGCCAGTAGTATATCAGGAAAGAACACTGAAGCTTTCTTT CASSISGKNTEAFF once TRBJ1-1 - TRBV19
TGTGCCAGCTCATACCCGTCCAACGGTGAAAAACTGTTTTTT CASSYPSNGEKLFF - TRBJ1-4 - TRBV18
TGTGCTAGTGGTTTAGGGCAGGGGTCCCTCTTT CASGLGQGSLF - TRBJ1-1 - TRBV12-5
TGTGCCACCAGCAGAGATCCGGAGAATGAGCAGTTCTTC CATSRDPENEQFF - TRBJ2-1 - TRBV15
TGTGCCAGCAGCTTCCCCCTGGGAGGCGAGCAGTACTTC CASSFPLGGEQYF - TRBJ2-7 - TRBV11-2
TGCAGTGCTAGGAGAGGGACCCAGTACTTC CSARRGTQYF - TRBJ2-5 - TRBV20-1
TGTGCCACCAGCAGATCGACAGGAGCGGGACTAGCGGGAGGGTCGGATACGCAGTATTTT CATSRSTGAGLAGGSDTQYF - TRBJ2-3 TRBD2 TRBV15
TGCGCCAGCAAATCGGGACAAGGGGCCAAAAACATTCAGTACTTC CASKSGQGAKNIQYF once TRBJ2-4 - TRBV4-1
TGTGCCAGCATGTTAATGACGGGGAACACTGAAGCTTTCTTT CASMLMTGNTEAFF - TRBJ1-1 - TRBV4-2
TGTGCCAGCAGCCAAGGAACCTCCAAGGGGGAGAACATTCAGTACTTC CASSQGTSKGENIQYF - TRBJ2-4 - TRBV3-1/TRBV3-2
TGCGCCAGCAGCCACCCGAGACTAGCGGGGGGGCTCCACGGGGAGCTGTTTTTT CASSHPRLAGGLHGELFF - TRBJ2-2 TRBD2 TRBV4-1
TGTGCCAGCAGCTTGATGGGGGGACAGGGGGCAAGAAACGAGCAGTACTTC CASSLMGGQGARNEQYF few TRBJ2-7 TRBD1 TRBV5-6
TGCGCCAGCAGCCCCCGGGACAGGGACCCTGAAGCTTTCTTT CASSPRDRDPEAFF - TRBJ1-1 TRBD1 TRBV5-1
TGTGCCAGCAGCTTCGTGACAGATACGCAGTATTTT CASSFVTDTQYF - TRBJ2-3 - TRBV7-8
TGTGCCACCAGTGTGGGCACGGCCCCCGGGGAGCTGTTTTTT CATSVGTAPGELFF - TRBJ2-2 - TRBV15
TGTGCCAGCAGCTCATTCATCCGGGACAAGGGGGCCTACGAGCAGTACTTC CASSSFIRDKGAYEQYF - TRBJ2-7 - TRBV7-9
TGTGCCAGCAGCTTAGGACTAGCGGGGGGCCAAGAGACCCAGTACTTC CASSLGLAGGQETQYF once TRBJ2-5 TRBD2 TRBV7-8
TGCGCCAGCGGCCGAGGCCCCTACGAGCAGTACTTC CASGRGPYEQYF - TRBJ2-7 - TRBV5-1
TGCGCCAGCAAACTAGCGGGAGGTGGGACCGGGGAGCTGTTTTTT CASKLAGGGTGELFF few TRBJ2-2 TRBD2 TRBV10-2
TGTGCCAGCAAACGGAGCGGGGAGGGTTCCCAGTACTTC CASKRSGEGSQYF - TRBJ2-5 TRBD2 TRBV6-5
TGTGCCAGTAGTATAGGGGGGCCAGCGGGAGTTGGCAATGAGCAGTTCTTC CASSIGGPAGVGNEQFF - TRBJ2-1 TRBD2 TRBV19